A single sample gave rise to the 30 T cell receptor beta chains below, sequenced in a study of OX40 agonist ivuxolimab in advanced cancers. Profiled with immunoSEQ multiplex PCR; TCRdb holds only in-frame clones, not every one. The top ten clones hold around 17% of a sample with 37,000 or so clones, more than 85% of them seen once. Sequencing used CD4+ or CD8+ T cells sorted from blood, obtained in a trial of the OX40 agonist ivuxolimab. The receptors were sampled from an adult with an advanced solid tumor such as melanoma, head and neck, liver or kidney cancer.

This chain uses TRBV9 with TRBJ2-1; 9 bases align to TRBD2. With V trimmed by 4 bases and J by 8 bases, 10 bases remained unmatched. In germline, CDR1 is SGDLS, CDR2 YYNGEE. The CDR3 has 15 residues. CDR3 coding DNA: TGTGCCAGCAGCCCCTGGACTAGCGCCTTCCATGAGCAGTTCTTC. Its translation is CASSPWTSAFHEQFF.

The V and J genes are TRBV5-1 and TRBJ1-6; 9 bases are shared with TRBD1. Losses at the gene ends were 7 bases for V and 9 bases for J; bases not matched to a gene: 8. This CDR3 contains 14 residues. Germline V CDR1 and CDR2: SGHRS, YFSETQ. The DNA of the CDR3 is TGCGCCAGCGCGGACAGGGGAGGTAGTTCACCCCTCCACTTT. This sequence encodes CASADRGGSSPLHF.

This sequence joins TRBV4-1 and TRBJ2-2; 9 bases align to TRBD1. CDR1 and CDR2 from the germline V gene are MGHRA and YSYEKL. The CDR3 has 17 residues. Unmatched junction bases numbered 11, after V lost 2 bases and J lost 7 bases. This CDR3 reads CASSQSPGQGTNGELFF. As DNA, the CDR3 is TGCGCCAGCAGCCAATCTCCGGGACAGGGTACGAACGGGGAGCTGTTTTTT.

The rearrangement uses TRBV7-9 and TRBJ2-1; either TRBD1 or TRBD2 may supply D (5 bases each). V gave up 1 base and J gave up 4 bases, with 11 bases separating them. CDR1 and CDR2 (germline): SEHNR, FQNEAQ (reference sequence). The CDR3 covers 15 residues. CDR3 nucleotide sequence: TGTGCCAGCAGCTTAGGAGGGGTGACTTACAATGAGCAGTTCTTC. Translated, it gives CASSLGGVTYNEQFF.

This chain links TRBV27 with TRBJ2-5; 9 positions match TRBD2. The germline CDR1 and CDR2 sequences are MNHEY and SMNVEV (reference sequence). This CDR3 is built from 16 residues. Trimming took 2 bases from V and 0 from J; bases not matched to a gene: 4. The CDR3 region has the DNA TGTGCCAGCAGTTTAATAAGCGGGGGGTACCAAGAGACCCAGTACTTC. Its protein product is CASSLISGGYQETQYF.

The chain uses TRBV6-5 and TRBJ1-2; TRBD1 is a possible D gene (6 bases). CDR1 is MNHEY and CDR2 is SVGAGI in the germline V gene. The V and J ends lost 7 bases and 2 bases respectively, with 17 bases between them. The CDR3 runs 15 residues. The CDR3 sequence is CASTPQGTFNYGYTF. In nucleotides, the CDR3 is TGTGCCAGCACCCCGCAGGGGACTTTCAACTATGGCTACACCTTC.

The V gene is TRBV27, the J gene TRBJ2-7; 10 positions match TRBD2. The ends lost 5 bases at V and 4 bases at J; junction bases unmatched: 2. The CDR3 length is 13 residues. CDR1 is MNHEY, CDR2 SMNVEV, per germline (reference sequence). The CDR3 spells CASSSGGEYEQYF. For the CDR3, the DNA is TGTGCCAGCAGTAGCGGGGGGGAGTACGAGCAGTACTTC.

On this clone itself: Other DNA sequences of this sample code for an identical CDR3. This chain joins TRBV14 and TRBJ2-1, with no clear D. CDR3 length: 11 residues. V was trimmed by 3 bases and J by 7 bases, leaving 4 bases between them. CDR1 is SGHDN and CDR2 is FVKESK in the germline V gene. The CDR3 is CASSQGNEQFF. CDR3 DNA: TGTGCCAGCAGCCAGGGAAATGAGCAGTTCTTC.

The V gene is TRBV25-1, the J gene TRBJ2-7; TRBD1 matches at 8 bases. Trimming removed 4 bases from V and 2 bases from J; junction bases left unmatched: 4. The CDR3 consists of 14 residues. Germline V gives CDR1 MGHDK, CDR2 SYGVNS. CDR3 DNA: TGTGCCAGCAGTGGACAGGGGCGAGCCTACGAGCAGTACTTC. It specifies CASSGQGRAYEQYF.

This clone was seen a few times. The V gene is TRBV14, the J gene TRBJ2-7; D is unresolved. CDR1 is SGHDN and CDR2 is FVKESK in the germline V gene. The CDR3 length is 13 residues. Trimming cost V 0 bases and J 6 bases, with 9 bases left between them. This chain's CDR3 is CASSQDTGVEQYF. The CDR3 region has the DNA TGTGCCAGCAGCCAAGACACTGGGGTCGAGCAGTACTTC.

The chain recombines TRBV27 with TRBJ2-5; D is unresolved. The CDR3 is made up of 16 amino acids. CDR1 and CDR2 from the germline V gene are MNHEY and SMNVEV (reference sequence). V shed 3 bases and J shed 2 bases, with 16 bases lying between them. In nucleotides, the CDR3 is TGTGCCAGCAGTTTCCTTCCGACTCCGGCACAAGAGACCCAGTACTTC. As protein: CASSFLPTPAQETQYF.

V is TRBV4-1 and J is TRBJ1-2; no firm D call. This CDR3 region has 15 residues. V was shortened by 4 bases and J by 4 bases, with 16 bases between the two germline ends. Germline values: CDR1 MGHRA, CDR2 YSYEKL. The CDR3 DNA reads TGCGCCAGCAGCCCAACGCGGGCGACGTCCTATGGCTACACCTTC. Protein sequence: CASSPTRATSYGYTF.

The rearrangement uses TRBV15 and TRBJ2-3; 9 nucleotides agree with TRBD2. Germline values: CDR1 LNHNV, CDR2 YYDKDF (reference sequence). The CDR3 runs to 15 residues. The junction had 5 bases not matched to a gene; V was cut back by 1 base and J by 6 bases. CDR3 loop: CATSRVAGEGDTQYF. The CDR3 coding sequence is TGTGCCACCAGCAGAGTAGCGGGGGAGGGGGATACGCAGTATTTT. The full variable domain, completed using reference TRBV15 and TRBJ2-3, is DAMVIQNPRYQVTQFGKPVTLSCSQTLNHNVMYWYQQKSSQAPKLLFHYYDKDFNNEADTPDNFQSRRPNTSFCFLDIRSPGLGDTAMYLCATSRVAGEGDTQYFGPGTRLTVL.

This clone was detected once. DNA for the CDR3: TGTGCCAGCAGCCCCATGGACAGGGGGCACTATGGCTACACCTTC. Translated, it gives CASSPMDRGHYGYTF. V usage is TRBV13 and J usage is TRBJ1-2; 11 nucleotides agree with TRBD1. This CDR3 comprises 15 residues. The V gene end was trimmed by 5 bases and the J gene end by 3 bases; junction bases not matched to a gene: 5. In germline, CDR1 is PRHDT, CDR2 FYEKMQ (reference sequence).

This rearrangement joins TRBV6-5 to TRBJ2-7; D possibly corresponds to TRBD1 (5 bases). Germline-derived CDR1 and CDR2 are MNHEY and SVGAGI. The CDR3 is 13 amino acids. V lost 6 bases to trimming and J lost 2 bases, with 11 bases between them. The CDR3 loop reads CASSFSTAYEQYF. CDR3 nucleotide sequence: TGTGCCAGCAGCTTTTCGACAGCCTACGAGCAGTACTTC.

CDR3 in DNA: TGTGCCAGCAGCCTGGGACCTAACTATGGCTACACCTTC. Translation: CASSLGPNYGYTF. The J gene is TRBJ1-2, the V gene TRBV7-6; TRBD1 might be the D (5 bases). V was pared by 5 bases and J by 0 bases, with 7 bases between. Germline lookup yields CDR1 SGHVS and CDR2 FNYEAQ. This CDR3 spans 13 amino acids.

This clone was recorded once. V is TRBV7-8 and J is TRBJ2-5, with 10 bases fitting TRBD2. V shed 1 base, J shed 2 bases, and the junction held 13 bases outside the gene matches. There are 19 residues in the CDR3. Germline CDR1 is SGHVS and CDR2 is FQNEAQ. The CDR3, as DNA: TGTGCCAGCAGCTTAGGCAGAGCTCTAGCGGGGGCCACACAAGAGACCCAGTACTTC. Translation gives CASSLGRALAGATQETQYF.

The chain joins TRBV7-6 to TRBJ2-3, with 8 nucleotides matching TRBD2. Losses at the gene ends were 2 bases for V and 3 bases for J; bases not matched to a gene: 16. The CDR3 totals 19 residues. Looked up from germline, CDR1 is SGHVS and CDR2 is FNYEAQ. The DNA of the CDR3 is TGTGCCAGCAGCTTATCCCCGACCCCTACTGCGGGGGGAACAGATACGCAGTATTTT. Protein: CASSLSPTPTAGGTDTQYF.

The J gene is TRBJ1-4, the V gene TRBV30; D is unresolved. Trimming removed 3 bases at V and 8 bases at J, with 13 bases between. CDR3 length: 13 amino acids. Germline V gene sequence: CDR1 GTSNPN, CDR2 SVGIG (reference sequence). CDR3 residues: CAWSMSFPEKLFF. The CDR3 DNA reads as TGTGCCTGGAGCATGTCGTTCCCCGAAAAACTGTTTTTT.

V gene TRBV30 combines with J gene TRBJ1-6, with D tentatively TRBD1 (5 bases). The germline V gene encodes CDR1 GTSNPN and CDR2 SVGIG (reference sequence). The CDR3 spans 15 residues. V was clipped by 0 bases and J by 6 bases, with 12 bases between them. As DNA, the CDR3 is TGTGCCTGGAGTGTACAGACAGATCTTAATTCACCCCTCCACTTT. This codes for CAWSVQTDLNSPLHF. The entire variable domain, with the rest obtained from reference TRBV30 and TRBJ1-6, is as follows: SQTIHQWPATLVQPVGSPLSLECTVEGTSNPNLYWYRQAAGRGLQLLFYSVGIGQISSEVPQNLSASRPQDRQFILSSKKLLLSDSGFYLCAWSVQTDLNSPLHFGNGTRLTVT.

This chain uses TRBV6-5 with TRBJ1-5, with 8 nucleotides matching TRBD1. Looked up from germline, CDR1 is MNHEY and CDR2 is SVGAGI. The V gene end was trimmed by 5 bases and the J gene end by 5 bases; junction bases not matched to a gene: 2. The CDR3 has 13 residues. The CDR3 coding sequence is TGTGCCAGCAGTCAGACAGGGGATCAGCCCCAGCATTTT. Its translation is CASSQTGDQPQHF.

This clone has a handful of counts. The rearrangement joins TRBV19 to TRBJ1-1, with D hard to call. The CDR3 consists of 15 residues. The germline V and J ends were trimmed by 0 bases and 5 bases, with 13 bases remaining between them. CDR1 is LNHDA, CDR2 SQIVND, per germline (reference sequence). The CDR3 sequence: CASSIDPALRTEAFF. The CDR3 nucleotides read TGTGCCAGTAGTATAGACCCGGCCCTGCGGACTGAAGCTTTCTTT.

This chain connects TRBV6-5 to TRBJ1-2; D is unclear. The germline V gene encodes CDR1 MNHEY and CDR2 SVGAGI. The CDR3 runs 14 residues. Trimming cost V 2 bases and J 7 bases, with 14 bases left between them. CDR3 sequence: CASSYEANPGGYTF. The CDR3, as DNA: TGTGCCAGCAGTTACGAGGCAAATCCTGGTGGCTACACCTTC.

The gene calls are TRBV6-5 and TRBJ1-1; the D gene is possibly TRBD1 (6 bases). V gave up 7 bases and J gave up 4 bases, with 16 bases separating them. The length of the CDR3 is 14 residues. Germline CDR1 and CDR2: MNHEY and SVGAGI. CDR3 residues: CASNPGHGSTEAFF. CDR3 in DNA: TGTGCCAGCAATCCGGGACACGGGAGCACTGAAGCTTTCTTT.

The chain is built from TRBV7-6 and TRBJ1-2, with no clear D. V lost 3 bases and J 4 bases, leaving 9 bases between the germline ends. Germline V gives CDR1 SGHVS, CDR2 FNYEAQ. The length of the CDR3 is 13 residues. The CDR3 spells CASSFPRFYGYTF. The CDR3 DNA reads TGTGCCAGCAGCTTCCCAAGATTCTATGGCTACACCTTC.

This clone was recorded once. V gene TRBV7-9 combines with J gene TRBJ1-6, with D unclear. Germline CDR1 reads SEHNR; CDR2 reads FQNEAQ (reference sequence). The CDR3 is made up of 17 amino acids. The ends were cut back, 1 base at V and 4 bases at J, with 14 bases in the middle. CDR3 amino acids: CASSLEGEVLYNSPLHF. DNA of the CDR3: TGTGCCAGCAGCTTAGAGGGAGAGGTTTTATATAATTCACCCCTCCACTTT. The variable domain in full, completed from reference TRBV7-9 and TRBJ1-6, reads DTGVSQNPRHKITKRGQNVTFRCDPISEHNRLYWYRQTLGQGPEFLTYFQNEAQLEKSRLLSDRFSAERPKGSFSTLEIQRTEQGDSAMYLCASSLEGEVLYNSPLHFGNGTRLTVT.

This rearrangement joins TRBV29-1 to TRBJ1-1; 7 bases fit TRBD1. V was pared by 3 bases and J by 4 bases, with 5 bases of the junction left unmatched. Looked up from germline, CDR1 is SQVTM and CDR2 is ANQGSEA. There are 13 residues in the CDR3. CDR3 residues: CSVDGQGGTEAFF. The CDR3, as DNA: TGCAGCGTTGACGGGCAGGGGGGCACTGAAGCTTTCTTT.

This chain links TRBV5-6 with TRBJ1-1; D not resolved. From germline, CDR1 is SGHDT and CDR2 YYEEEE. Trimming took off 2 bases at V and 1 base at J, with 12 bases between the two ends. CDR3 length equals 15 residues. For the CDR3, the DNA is TGTGCCAGCAGCTTTCTGGGGAATGAGAACACTGAAGCTTTCTTT. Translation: CASSFLGNENTEAFF.

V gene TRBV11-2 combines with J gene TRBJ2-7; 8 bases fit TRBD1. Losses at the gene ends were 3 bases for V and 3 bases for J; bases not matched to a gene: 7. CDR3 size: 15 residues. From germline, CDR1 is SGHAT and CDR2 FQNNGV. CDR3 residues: CASSLEAGGLYEQYF. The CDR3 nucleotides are TGTGCCAGCAGCTTGGAGGCAGGGGGCCTCTACGAGCAGTACTTC.

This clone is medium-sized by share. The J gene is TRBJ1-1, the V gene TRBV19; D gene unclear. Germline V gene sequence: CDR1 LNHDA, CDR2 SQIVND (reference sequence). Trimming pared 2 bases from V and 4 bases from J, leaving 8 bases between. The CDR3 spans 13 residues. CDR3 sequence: CASSIIMGTEAFF. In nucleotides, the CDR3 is TGTGCCAGTAGTATAATTATGGGCACTGAAGCTTTCTTT.